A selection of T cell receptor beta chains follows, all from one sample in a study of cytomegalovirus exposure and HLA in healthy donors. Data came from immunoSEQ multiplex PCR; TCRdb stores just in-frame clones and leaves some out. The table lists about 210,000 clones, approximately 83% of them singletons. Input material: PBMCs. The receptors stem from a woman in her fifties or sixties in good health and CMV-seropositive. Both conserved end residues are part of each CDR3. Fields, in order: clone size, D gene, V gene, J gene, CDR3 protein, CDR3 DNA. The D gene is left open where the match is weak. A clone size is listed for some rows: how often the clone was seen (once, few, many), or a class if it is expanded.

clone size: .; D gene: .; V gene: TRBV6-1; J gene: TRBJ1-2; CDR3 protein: CASSLGGFGGYTF; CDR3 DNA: TGTGCCAGCAGTCTCGGGGGGTTTGGTGGCTACACCTTC
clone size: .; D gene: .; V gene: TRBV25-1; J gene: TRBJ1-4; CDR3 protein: CASSGVYTGKLFF; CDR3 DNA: TGTGCCAGCTCGGGGGTATATACTGGAAAACTGTTTTTT
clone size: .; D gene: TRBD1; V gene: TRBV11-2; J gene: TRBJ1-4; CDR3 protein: CASSLLGQNNEKLFF; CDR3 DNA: TGTGCCAGCAGCTTATTGGGACAGAACAATGAAAAACTGTTTTTT
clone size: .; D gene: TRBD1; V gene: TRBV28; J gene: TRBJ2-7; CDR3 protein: CASSPPGGPSYEQYF; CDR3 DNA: TGTGCCAGCAGTCCTCCAGGGGGCCCCTCCTACGAGCAGTACTTC
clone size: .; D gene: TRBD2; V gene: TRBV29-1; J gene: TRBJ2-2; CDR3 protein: CSVPSSGGSNTGELFF; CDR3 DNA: TGCAGCGTTCCCTCTAGCGGGGGTTCGAACACCGGGGAGCTGTTTTTT
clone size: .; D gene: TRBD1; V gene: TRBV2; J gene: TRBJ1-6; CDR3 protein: CASRGQGGYNSPLHF; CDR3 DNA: TGTGCCAGCAGAGGACAGGGGGGGTATAATTCACCCCTCCACTTT
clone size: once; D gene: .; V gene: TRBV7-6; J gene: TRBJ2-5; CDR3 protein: CASSLWPQETQYF; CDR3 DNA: TGTGCCAGCAGCCTTTGGCCGCAAGAGACCCAGTACTTC
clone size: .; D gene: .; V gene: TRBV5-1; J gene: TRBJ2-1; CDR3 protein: CASSLGQTYNEQFF; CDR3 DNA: TGCGCCAGCAGCTTGGGACAAACTTACAATGAGCAGTTCTTC
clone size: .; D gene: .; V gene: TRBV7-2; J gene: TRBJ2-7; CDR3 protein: CASSFGQFYEQYF; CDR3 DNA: TGTGCCAGCAGCTTTGGACAGTTCTACGAGCAGTACTTC
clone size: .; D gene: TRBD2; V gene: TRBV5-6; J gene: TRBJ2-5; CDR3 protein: CASSKGLAEETQYF; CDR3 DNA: TGTGCCAGCAGCAAGGGACTAGCGGAAGAGACCCAGTACTTC
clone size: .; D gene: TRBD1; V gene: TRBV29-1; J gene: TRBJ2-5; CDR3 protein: CSVPRQGWETQYF; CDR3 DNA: TGCAGCGTACCTCGACAGGGTTGGGAGACCCAGTACTTC
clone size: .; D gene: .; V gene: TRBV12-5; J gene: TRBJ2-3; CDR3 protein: CASGLVGGRGPDTQYF; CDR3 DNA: TGTGCTAGTGGTTTGGTAGGGGGAAGGGGCCCAGATACGCAGTATTTT
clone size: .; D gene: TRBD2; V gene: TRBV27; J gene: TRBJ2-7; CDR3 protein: CASKYSGGSYEQYF; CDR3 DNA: TGTGCCAGCAAATATAGCGGGGGCTCCTACGAGCAGTACTTC
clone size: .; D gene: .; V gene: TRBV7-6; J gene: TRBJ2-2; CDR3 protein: CASSRSPPMRRFTNTGELFF; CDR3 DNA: TGTGCCAGCAGCCGTTCTCCCCCGATGAGGAGGTTCACGAACACCGGGGAGCTGTTTTTT
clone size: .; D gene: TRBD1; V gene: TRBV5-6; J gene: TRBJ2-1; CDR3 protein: CASSVDRDQVEFF; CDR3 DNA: TGTGCCAGCAGCGTCGACAGGGATCAGGTAGAGTTCTTC
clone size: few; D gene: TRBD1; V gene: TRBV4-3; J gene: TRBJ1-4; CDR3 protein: CASSQIQGAGEKLFF; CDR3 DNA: TGCGCCAGCAGCCAGATACAGGGGGCAGGAGAAAAACTGTTTTTT
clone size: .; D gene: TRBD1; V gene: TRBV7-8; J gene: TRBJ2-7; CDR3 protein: CASSYPGQGVYEQYF; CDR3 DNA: TGTGCCAGCAGCTATCCGGGACAGGGCGTATACGAGCAGTACTTC
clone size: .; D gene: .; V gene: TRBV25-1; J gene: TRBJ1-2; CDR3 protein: CASTGYYGYTF; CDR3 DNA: TGTGCCAGTACAGGGTACTATGGCTACACCTTC
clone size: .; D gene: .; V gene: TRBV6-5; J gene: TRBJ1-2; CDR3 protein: CASSGRDYGYTF; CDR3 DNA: TGTGCCAGCAGTGGCAGGGACTATGGCTACACCTTC
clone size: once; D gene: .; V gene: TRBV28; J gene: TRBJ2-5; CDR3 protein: CASRATVTETQYF; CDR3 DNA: TGTGCCAGCAGGGCGACTGTTACTGAGACCCAGTACTTC
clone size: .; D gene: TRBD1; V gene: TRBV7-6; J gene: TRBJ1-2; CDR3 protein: CASSLGDRSYGYTF; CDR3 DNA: TGTGCCAGCAGCTTAGGGGACAGGAGCTATGGCTACACCTTC
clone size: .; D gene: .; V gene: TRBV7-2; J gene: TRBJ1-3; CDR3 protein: CASSPLGSGNTIYF; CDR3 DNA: TGTGCCAGCAGCCCCCTAGGCTCTGGAAACACCATATATTTT
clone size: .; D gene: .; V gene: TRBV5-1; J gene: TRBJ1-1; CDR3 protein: CASSLATGGNTEAFF; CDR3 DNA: TGCGCCAGCAGCTTAGCGACGGGGGGGAACACTGAAGCTTTCTTT
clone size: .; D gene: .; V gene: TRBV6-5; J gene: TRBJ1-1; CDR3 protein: CASTPRGTNTEAFF; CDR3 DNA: TGTGCCAGCACCCCGCGAGGGACTAACACTGAAGCTTTCTTT
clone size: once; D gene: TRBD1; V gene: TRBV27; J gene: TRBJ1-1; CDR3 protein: CASSLSLDRDDGGAFF; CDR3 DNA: TGTGCCAGCAGTTTAAGCTTGGACAGGGATGATGGAGGAGCTTTCTTT
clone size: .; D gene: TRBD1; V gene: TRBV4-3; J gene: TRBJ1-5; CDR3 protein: CASSQYTGGNQPQHF; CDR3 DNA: TGCGCCAGCAGCCAATACACAGGGGGAAATCAGCCCCAGCATTTT
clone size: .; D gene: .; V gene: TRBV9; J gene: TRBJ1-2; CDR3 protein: CASSPRGINYGYTF; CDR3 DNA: TGTGCCAGCAGCCCCCGAGGCATTAACTATGGCTACACCTTC
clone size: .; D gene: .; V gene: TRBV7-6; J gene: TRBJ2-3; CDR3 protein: CASSSSTGGADTQYF; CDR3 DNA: TGTGCCAGCAGCTCGTCAACAGGGGGGGCGGATACGCAGTATTTT
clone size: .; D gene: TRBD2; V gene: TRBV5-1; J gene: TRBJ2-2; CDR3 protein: CASSTGLAGYTGELFF; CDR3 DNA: TGCGCCAGCAGCACGGGACTAGCGGGATACACCGGGGAGCTGTTTTTT
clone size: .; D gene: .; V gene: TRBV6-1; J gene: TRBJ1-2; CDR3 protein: CASSEGGGANGYTF; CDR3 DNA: TGTGCCAGCAGTGAAGGAGGGGGGGCAAATGGCTACACCTTC
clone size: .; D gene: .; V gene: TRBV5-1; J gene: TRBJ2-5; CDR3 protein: CASSLGTGGGETQYF; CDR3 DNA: TGCGCCAGCAGCTTGGGAACAGGGGGAGGGGAGACCCAGTACTTC